This T cell receptor beta chain was documented in a study of a mutant IDH1 vaccine in newly diagnosed glioma. Concerning this clone: Its antigen is as yet unknown.

Assay: immunoSEQ multiplex PCR; the TCRdb copy retains only in-frame clones and omits some. The table has about 29,000 clones, roughly 87% seen once. Specified time point: week 5, during vaccination. Doses comprised 300 ug of mutant IDH1 20-mer peptide each, plus topical imiquimod. The CDR3 runs to 17 residues. Germline V lookup: CDR1 MGHDK, CDR2 SYGVNS. Trimming took 5 bases from V and 0 from J, leaving 16 bases between them. This sequence joins TRBV25-1 and TRBJ2-2; no clear D. This sequence originates from a woman in her thirties or forties with glioma. Some clones in this sample may be carry-over from other donors' samples. The specimen comprised peripheral blood mononuclear cells (PBMCs), sampled from a glioma patient whose treatment included an IDH1 peptide vaccine. CDR3 in DNA: TGTGCCAGCAGTTCCGTCGCGCCTCAGGCGAACACCGGGGAGCTGTTTTTT. It yields the protein CASSSVAPQANTGELFF.